The 20 T cell receptor beta chains presented below share a single source sample, sequenced in a study of blood T cell repertoires in COVID-19. TCRdb keeps only in-frame clones here, not all; method: immunoSEQ multiplex PCR. The profile shows a few hundred thousand clones, approximately 90% of them singletons. The sequenced material came from peripheral blood. The source of these receptors is a woman in her forties with acute or convalescent COVID-19.

The V and J genes are TRBV4-1 and TRBJ2-1; 10 nucleotides match TRBD1. The germline CDR1 and CDR2 sequences are MGHRA and YSYEKL. The CDR3 is made up of 13 amino acids. The J segment lost 10 bases and the V segment lost 5 bases, leaving 5 bases of the junction unmatched. CDR3 sequence: CASSDRGRGEQFF. The CDR3 bases are TGCGCCAGCAGCGACAGGGGGCGAGGAGAGCAGTTCTTC.

The V call is TRBV2, the J call TRBJ1-4; 8 bases are shared with TRBD1. CDR3 length: 14 amino acids. J lost 8 bases, V lost 5 bases, and 7 bases had no gene match. CDR1 is SNHLY, CDR2 FYNNEI, per germline. This CDR3 reads CASSRTGLREKLFF. The CDR3 nucleotides are TGTGCCAGCAGTAGGACAGGGCTTAGGGAAAAACTGTTTTTT.

The chain has TRBV14 and TRBJ1-6; 8 nucleotides line up with TRBD1. This CDR3 spans 15 amino acids. Per germline, CDR1 SGHDN and CDR2 FVKESK. V was pared by 4 bases and J by 7 bases, with 6 bases of the junction left unmatched. The CDR3: CASSPHTGGNSPLHF. DNA of the CDR3: TGTGCCAGCAGCCCCCATACAGGGGGGAATTCACCCCTCCACTTT.

The chain couples TRBV12-3 or TRBV12-4 to TRBJ1-5; no reliable D call. This CDR3 spans 13 amino acids. V lost 6 bases to trimming and J lost 1 base, with 7 bases between them. As DNA, the CDR3 is TGTGCCAGCAGCACCGGGAGCAATCAGCCCCAGCATTTT. Protein sequence: CASSTGSNQPQHF.

CDR3 bases: TGTGCCAGCTCCCTTACAGGGATGAGCTCCTACAATGAGCAGTTCTTC. Its protein product is CASSLTGMSSYNEQFF. The chain recombines TRBV18 with TRBJ2-1; a weak D match, TRBD1 (6 bases). The CDR3 contains 16 residues. Per the germline V gene, CDR1 is KGHSH and CDR2 is LQKENI. The V gene lost 6 bases and the J gene lost 0 bases, with 15 bases spanning the gap.

The chain joins TRBV6-1 to TRBJ2-5; the D gene is possibly TRBD1 (6 bases). Trimming removed 0 bases from V and 0 bases from J, with 11 bases in between. CDR3 size: 16 residues. Germline V gene sequence: CDR1 MNHNS, CDR2 SASEGT. CDR3 sequence: CASSEALGTHQETQYF. The CDR3 DNA is TGTGCCAGCAGTGAAGCCCTCGGGACACACCAAGAGACCCAGTACTTC.

This clone has only a few counts. V gene TRBV2 combines with J gene TRBJ2-6; D not resolved. CDR1 is SNHLY and CDR2 is FYNNEI in the germline V gene. There are 15 residues in the CDR3. With 4 bases removed from V and 0 bases from J, the gap between germline ends came to 7 bases. CDR3 loop: CASSGLRSGANVLTF. CDR3 bases: TGTGCCAGCAGTGGACTGCGCTCTGGGGCCAACGTCCTGACTTTC.

The chain links TRBV5-6 to TRBJ1-4; D is uncertain. Per germline, CDR1 SGHDT and CDR2 YYEEEE. This CDR3 is built from 13 residues. V shed 0 bases and J shed 8 bases, with 8 bases lying between them. The CDR3 nucleotides are TGTGCCAGCAGCTTGGGGTGGAGGGAAAAACTGTTTTTT. As protein: CASSLGWREKLFF.

V usage is TRBV2 and J usage is TRBJ2-2; 11 nucleotides align to TRBD2. J gave up 1 base and V 4 bases, and 2 bases lay outside the gene matches. Germline V CDR1 and CDR2: SNHLY, FYNNEI. CDR3 size: 16 residues. This chain's CDR3 is CASSGGLAENTGELFF. The CDR3 nucleotides read TGTGCCAGCAGTGGGGGACTAGCGGAGAACACCGGGGAGCTGTTTTTT.

This chain links TRBV19 with TRBJ1-3; maybe TRBD1 (5 bases). The CDR3 has 14 residues. Trimming left V 5 bases short and J 8 bases short, with 16 bases between. CDR1 is LNHDA, CDR2 SQIVND, per germline (reference sequence). The DNA for the CDR3 is TGTGCCAGTAGTTTAACGGGGGAGGTCGACACCATATATTTT. This encodes CASSLTGEVDTIYF.

The count of this clone is one. CDR3 residues: CASKNRHLDGRGGTQYF. In DNA form, the CDR3 reads TGTGCCAGTAAGAACCGGCACCTCGACGGGCGGGGGGGGACCCAGTACTTC. The gene calls are TRBV19 and TRBJ2-5; 9 bases match TRBD2. The CDR3 spans 17 residues. V lost 7 bases to trimming and J lost 7 bases; unmatched junction nucleotides: 19. The germline V gene has CDR1 LNHDA and CDR2 SQIVND (reference sequence).

Here the CDR3 DNA reads TGTGCCAGCAGTGATATAGCGGGGGGGCCGCAGCAAGAGACCCAGTACTTC. Amino acid sequence: CASSDIAGGPQQETQYF. The J gene is TRBJ2-5, the V gene TRBV6-1, with 11 bases that match TRBD2. Trimming at V came to 3 bases and at J to 2 bases, leaving 8 bases not matched to a gene. Germline loops: CDR1 MNHNS, CDR2 SASEGT. This CDR3 contains 17 residues.

The rearrangement links TRBV12-5 to TRBJ1-2, with 11 bases lining up with TRBD1. Per the germline V gene, CDR1 is LGHNT and CDR2 is FRNRAP. V shed 6 bases and J 6 bases; nucleotides not matched to a gene: 12. The CDR3 spans 16 residues. CDR3 sequence reads: CASGRTGGVRSDGYTF. The CDR3 DNA reads TGTGCTAGTGGCCGGACAGGGGGCGTCCGTTCGGATGGCTACACCTTC. The full variable domain, its missing parts supplied by reference TRBV12-5 and TRBJ1-2, is DARVTQTPRHKVTEMGQEVTMRCQPILGHNTVFWYRQTMMQGLELLAYFRNRAPLDDSGMPKDRFSAEMPDATLATLKIQPSEPRDSAVYFCASGRTGGVRSDGYTFGSGTRLTVV.

The V and J genes are TRBV14 and TRBJ1-4; 8 nucleotides align to TRBD1. The CDR3 loop spans 15 amino acids. Germline-derived CDR1 and CDR2 are SGHDN and FVKESK. V trimming: 5 bases; J trimming: 6 bases; junction bases outside the gene matches: 8. The CDR3 nucleotides read TGTGCCAGCAGCTTGCGGACAGGGTGGGATGAAAAACTGTTTTTT. This translates into CASSLRTGWDEKLFF.

The chain joins TRBV6-5 to TRBJ1-5, with 10 bases matching TRBD1. Germline loops: CDR1 MNHEY, CDR2 SVGAGI. V lost 5 bases and J lost 6; bases outside the gene matches: 1. The CDR3 sequence is 13 residues long. This CDR3 is CASSRTGGQPQHF. DNA for the CDR3: TGTGCCAGCAGTAGGACAGGGGGTCAGCCCCAGCATTTT.

The chain employs TRBV18 and TRBJ1-1, with a tentative D call TRBD1 (5 bases). V was cut by 3 bases and J by 2 bases, with 13 bases left in between. The germline V gene encodes CDR1 KGHSH and CDR2 LQKENI. The CDR3 contains 15 residues. CDR3: CASSPSTVRNTEAFF. CDR3 DNA: TGTGCCAGCTCACCCTCGACAGTTAGAAACACTGAAGCTTTCTTT.

V is TRBV5-5 and J is TRBJ1-1, with TRBD1 matching over 10 bases. The V gene end was trimmed by 3 bases and the J gene end by 4 bases; junction bases not matched to a gene: 6. Germline CDR1 reads SGHKS; CDR2 reads YYEKEE (reference sequence). The length of the CDR3 is 15 residues. DNA for the CDR3: TGTGCCAGCAGCTCCGCGGGACAGGGGATCACTGAAGCTTTCTTT. Its translation: CASSSAGQGITEAFF.

The gene calls are TRBV3-1 (or the pseudogene TRBV3-2) and TRBJ1-1; D is ambiguous. Trimming shortened V by 4 bases and J by 0 bases, and 12 bases separated the two germline ends. Germline values: CDR1 LGHDT, CDR2 YNNKEL (reference sequence). This CDR3 is 15 amino acids long. The CDR3 coding sequence is TGTGCCAGCAGCCGCTTTGTTGGAGTGAACACTGAAGCTTTCTTT. Amino acid sequence: CASSRFVGVNTEAFF.

The chain joins TRBV6-5 to TRBJ2-7, with 8 bases fitting TRBD2. Germline CDR1 reads MNHEY; CDR2 reads SVGAGI. Germline trimming cut 11 bases from V and 4 bases from J; bases unmatched to any gene: 10. CDR3 size: 13 residues. CDR3 sequence (DNA): TGTGCCTCCCGCGGGGGGCTCTCGTACGAGCAGTACGTC. Protein: CASRGGLSYEQYV.

This clone has just a few counts. The gene calls are TRBV5-4 and TRBJ1-2; TRBD1 agrees at 7 bases. Germline-derived CDR1 and CDR2 are SGHNT and YYREEE (reference sequence). The V segment lost 5 bases and the J segment 8 bases; nucleotides outside the gene matches: 9. The CDR3 has 13 amino acids. As DNA, the CDR3 is TGTGCCAGCAGTTTACAGGGGACCGGGGGCTACACCTTC. It specifies CASSLQGTGGYTF.